This T cell receptor (beta chain) was identified in a study of blood T cells in healthy people across ages. The V gene's germline CDR1 is SGDLS and CDR2 YYNGEE. V shed 0 bases and J shed 0 bases, with 9 bases lying between them. The CDR3 is 15 residues long. Primed by a sample-barcoded 5' primer and a J-beta primer mix, a second PCR proceeded for 7 to 11 cycles. Unique molecular identifiers of 12 random nucleotides labeled each cDNA. One entry per CDR3 protein results from TCRdb running MiXCR on the 5' RACE reads. The sample records some 800,000 distinct CDR3 sequences, about 42% being singletons. This clonotype was detected only a few times. Antigen: not known. Study-level findings and limits: Roughly linearly, TCR beta diversity per million T cells fell as age increased. Across samples, TCR beta diversity tracked strongly with naive T cell percentage. Long-lived donors had more naive CD4+ cells and higher diversity than aged donors.

The V and J genes are TRBV9 and TRBJ1-1; D gene unclear. The TCR was taken from a man aged 60-69 years in good health. The sample was blood. As DNA, the CDR3 is TGTGCCAGCAGCGTAGGTTTCTACATGAACACTGAAGCTTTCTTT. Protein product: CASSVGFYMNTEAFF. The full variable domain, with the rest looked up from reference TRBV9 and TRBJ1-1, is DSGVTQTPKHLITATGQRVTLRCSPRSGDLSVYWYQQSLDQGLQFLIQYYNGEERAKGNILERFSAQQFPDLHSELNLSSLELGDSALYFCASSVGFYMNTEAFFGQGTRLTVV.